The clone carrying this TCR beta chain has just a few counts. Its antigen is still unknown. This record comes from a study of vaccination and CD4 T cells after COVID-19. Study at large: In the control cultures, a CEFX pool, an HIV-1 Nef pool, or no peptide was supplied.

V was clipped by 7 bases and J by 4 bases; unmatched bases: 12. The CDR3 totals 15 residues. CDR1 and CDR2 from the germline V gene are MNHNS and SASEGT. An Oncomine TCR Beta short-read assay was used to sequence the DNA from cultured CD4+ T cells. Genomic DNA was drawn out of CD4+ T cells grown in culture. TCRdb re-analysed the PCR reads in MiXCR, keeping a single row per CDR3 protein. Of about 15,000 distinct CDR3 sequences listed, about 33% are singletons. Treatment reported: roughly ten-day PBMC culture with coronavirus spike peptide pools or control peptides (ViraFEST assay). The sequence derives from a human donor with COVID-19. Sequenced: cultured CD4+ T cells from blood. V gene TRBV6-1 combines with J gene TRBJ1-2; 7 bases map to TRBD1. CDR3 sequence (DNA): TGTGCCAGCACCAAAAACAGGGGCCCACTCTATGGCTACACCTTC. This translates into CASTKNRGPLYGYTF.